This T cell receptor (beta chain) was sequenced for a study of T cells after yellow fever vaccination. TCRdb re-analysed the 5' RACE reads in MiXCR, keeping a single row per CDR3 protein. The table records 25,000 to 35,000 distinct CDR3 sequences, 4.4% of them present only once. This clonotype was detected ten times or more. Trimming left V 8 bases short and J 4 bases short, with 8 bases between. Germline lookup yields CDR1 SGHAT and CDR2 FQNNGV. The CDR3 is made up of 11 amino acids. This TCR came from a man aged 25 to 40 who received the YFV17D yellow fever vaccine. This sequence joins TRBV11-2 and TRBJ1-1; D call uncertain. The source material was CD8+ T cells sorted from PBMCs, sampled 5 days after the yellow fever booster vaccination. The chain's CDR3 is CASRTSTEAFF. The CDR3 bases are TGTGCCAGCCGGACGTCCACTGAAGCTTTCTTT.